This TCR beta chain came from a study of shared clonotypes between healthy human individuals. Across the whole study: CD4 naive and CD4 memory each took three plates per donor, while CD8 naive took two and CD8 memory one.

Method: immunoSEQ multiplex PCR; TCRdb's copy keeps in-frame clones and lacks some. The sample has more than 500,000 clones, approximately 95% seen once; the top ten hold 0.11%. General study points: Naive subsets, compared against memory subsets, generally had larger estimated richness values.

V dropped 3 bases and J dropped 1 base, with 13 bases sitting between them. CDR3 size: 16 residues. Germline V CDR1 and CDR2: SGHDN, FVKESK. Terminally differentiated effector memory CD45RA+ cells were excluded from the naive CD8 cells, which were CD45RO-negative and positively selected for CCR7. Adult donors, all healthy and HIV-negative, had no recent acute infections or vaccinations. Comments on this clone: What it recognizes is unknown.

Sequences were obtained from naive CD8+ T cells sorted from blood. This sequence originates from a woman in her twenties or thirties in good health. The V and J genes are TRBV14 and TRBJ2-1; no firm D call. CDR3 loop: CASSHLSGRSYNEQFF. The CDR3 coding sequence is TGTGCCAGCAGCCACCTTTCTGGACGGTCCTACAATGAGCAGTTCTTC.